This T cell receptor (beta chain) comes out of a study of regulatory T cells in long-lasting Graves disease (dated by TCRdb to the early 2020s). For the study in its entirety: Persistent Graves' disease meant more than 5 years of antithyroid drug treatment with TSH receptor autoantibodies that stayed positive. This study used TCR sequencing and RNA sequencing of peripheral blood to compare persistent Graves' disease patients against newly diagnosed Graves' disease patients. The study was registered as a clinical trial and conducted in China. A total of about 35 samples underwent TCR sequencing, from about 13 patients with persistent Graves' disease and 20 or so patients with newly diagnosed Graves' disease. Antithyroid drugs had been taken for approximately ten years on average by persistent Graves' disease patients in the clinical cohort. Beyond this particular receptor, the publication reports: Sequencing and analysis were restricted to the TCR beta chain. A larger number of public clonotypes was shared among persistent patients (over 2,500) than among newly diagnosed patients (approximately 1,000). Peripheral blood alone was examined, since thyroid tissue, which constituted the primary lesion, could not be accessed. Persistent disease showed preferential use of TRBV28, TRBJ1-2 and TRBJ2-5, whereas newly diagnosed disease favored TRBV20-1 and TRBJ2-1. As a limitation, the authors acknowledged that the small sample size may reduce accuracy. Lower TCR Shannon entropy and fewer highly expanded clones were observed in persistent Graves' disease patients than in newly diagnosed patients, which suggested clonal expansion.

Concerning this clonotype: This receptor's antigen is unknown. Germline is not matched at one junction end, which may reflect a read error.

Library generation was performed with multiplex PCR. The sequencer listed for this sample is Illumina HiSeq 4000. To build TCR beta libraries, CDR3 regions were amplified by Arm-PCR using iRepertoire HTBI primers. Before sequencing, the PCR products went through gel purification. As for how the authors treated the data: Gene usage analysis of CDR3 amino acid clonotypes relied on the 55 to 80 TRBV and over 13 TRBJ segments identified across samples. COPE and FqMerger were used to merge the filtered high-quality paired reads into contigs. Contigs were aligned with BLAST to IMGT TRBV, TRBD and TRBJ reference genes, and CDR3 was defined per IMGT. Any clonotype with a frequency above 0.1% was classified as a highly expanded clone. Repertoire diversity was measured by Shannon entropy, and V-J evenness by the Gini coefficient. Clonotypes shared by more than one individual were considered public. Using fastp trimming at Q25 and MiXCR clonotype assembly, TCRdb reanalyzed the public sequencing data and kept in-frame beta chains. CDR3 protein duplicates are merged, each entry listing the most common genes and DNA. The V and J calls and clone size come from TCRdb's table, not from the authors' own analysis. This sample has approximately 470,000 distinct CDR3 sequences in its table, and less than 25% of those were observed once. The ten largest account for over 7.5% of the sample.

CDR1 is given as SQVTM and CDR2 as ANQGSEA, both from the germline V gene. There are 14 amino acids in the CDR3, from cysteine to phenylalanine inclusive. CDR3 DNA only is kept here, 42 bases in frame from base 1. What the time point label conveys for this sample: persistent/refractory GD, antithyroid drugs over 5 years with positive TRAb. For both TCR sequencing and RNA sequencing, RNA was extracted from PBMCs in TRIzol. Graves' disease was diagnosed according to American Thyroid Association guidelines. The patients came from an endocrinology department in Xi'an, China. Each patient gave 8.5 to 9.5 milliliters of peripheral blood, collected in an EDTA anticoagulant tube. Ficoll Paque Plus density gradient separation was used to isolate PBMCs, and no additional T cell sorting was done. RNA quality was checked with an Agilent 2100 Bioanalyzer and agarose gel, and concentration with a NanoDrop 2000.

The chain was built from TRBV29-1 and TRBJ2-7; a tentative D match to TRBD2 spans 5 bases. The sample consisted of peripheral blood mononuclear cells (PBMCs), taken when the disease was refractory, from a patient treated with antithyroid drugs. The origin of this receptor is a female donor with Graves disease. CDR3 reads: CSIEGLDGNYEQYF. DNA sequence: TGCAGCATTGAGGGTCTGGACGGCAACTACGAGCAGTACTTC.